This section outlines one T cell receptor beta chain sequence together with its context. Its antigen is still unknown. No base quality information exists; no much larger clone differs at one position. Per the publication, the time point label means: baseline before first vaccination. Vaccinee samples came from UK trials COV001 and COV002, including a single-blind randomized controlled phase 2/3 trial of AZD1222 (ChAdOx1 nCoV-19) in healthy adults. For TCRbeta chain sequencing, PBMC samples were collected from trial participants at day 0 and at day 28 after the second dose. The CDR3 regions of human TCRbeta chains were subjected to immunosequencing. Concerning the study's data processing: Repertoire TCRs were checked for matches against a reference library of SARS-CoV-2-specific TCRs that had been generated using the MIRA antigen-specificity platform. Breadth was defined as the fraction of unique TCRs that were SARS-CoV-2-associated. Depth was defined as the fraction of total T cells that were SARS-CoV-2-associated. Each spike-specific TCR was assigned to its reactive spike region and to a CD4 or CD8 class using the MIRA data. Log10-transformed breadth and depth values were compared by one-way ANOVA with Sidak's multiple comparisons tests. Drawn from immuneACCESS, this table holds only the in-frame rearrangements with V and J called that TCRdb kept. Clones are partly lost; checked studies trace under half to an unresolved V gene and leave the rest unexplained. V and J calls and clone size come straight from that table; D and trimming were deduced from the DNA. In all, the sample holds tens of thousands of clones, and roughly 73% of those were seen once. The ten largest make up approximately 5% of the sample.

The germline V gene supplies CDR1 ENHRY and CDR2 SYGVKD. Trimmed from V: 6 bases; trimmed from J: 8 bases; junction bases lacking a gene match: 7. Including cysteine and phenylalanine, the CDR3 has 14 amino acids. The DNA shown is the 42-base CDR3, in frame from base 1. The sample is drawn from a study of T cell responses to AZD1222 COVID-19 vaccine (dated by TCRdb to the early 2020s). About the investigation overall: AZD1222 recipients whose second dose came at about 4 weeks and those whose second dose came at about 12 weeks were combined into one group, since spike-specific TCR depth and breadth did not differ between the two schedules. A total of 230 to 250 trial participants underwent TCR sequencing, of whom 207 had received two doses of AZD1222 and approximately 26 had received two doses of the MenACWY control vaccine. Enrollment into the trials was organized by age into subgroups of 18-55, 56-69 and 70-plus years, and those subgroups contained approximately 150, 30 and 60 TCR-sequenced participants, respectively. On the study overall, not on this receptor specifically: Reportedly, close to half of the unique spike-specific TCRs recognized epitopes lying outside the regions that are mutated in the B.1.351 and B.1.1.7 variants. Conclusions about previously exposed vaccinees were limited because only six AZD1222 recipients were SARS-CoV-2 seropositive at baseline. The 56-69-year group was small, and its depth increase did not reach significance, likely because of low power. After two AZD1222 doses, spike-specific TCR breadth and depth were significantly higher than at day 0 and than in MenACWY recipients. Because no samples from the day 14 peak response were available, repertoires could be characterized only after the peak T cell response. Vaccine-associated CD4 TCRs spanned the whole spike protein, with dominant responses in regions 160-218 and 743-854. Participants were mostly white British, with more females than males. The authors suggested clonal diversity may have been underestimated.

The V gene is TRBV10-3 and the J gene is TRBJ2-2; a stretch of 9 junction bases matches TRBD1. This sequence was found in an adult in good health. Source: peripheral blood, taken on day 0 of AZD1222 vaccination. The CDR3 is CAIRGQGPKGELFF. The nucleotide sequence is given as TGTGCCATCAGGGGACAGGGCCCTAAGGGGGAGCTGTTTTTT.